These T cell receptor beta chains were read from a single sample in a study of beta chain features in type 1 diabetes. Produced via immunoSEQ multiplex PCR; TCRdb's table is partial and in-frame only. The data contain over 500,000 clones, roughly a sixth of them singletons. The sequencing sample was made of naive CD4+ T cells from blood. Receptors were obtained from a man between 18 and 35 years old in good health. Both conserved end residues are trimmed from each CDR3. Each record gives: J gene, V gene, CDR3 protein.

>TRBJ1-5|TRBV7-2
ASSRGQVNQPQH
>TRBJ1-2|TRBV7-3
ASSPTGQGGNYGYT
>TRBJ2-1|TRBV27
ASSRRDRGSYNEQF
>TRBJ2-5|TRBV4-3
ASSPRLGKAQETQY
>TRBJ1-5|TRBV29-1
SVRGSLGQPQH
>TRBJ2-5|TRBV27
ASSYRRTGQETQY
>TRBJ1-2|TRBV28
ASSLGPGRTIYGYT
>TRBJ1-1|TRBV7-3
ASSLFSGQSVTEAF
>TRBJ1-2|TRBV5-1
ASSLGLTGGANYGYT
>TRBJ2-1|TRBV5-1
ASSYGSEGSEQF
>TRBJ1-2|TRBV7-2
ASSLVRDNRGIYGYT
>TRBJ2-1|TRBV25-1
ASSDGGGHQGRQQF
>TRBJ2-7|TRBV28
ASIQTGLGYEQY
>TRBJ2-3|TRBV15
ATSRGNGRGTDTQY
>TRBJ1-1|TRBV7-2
ASSGQGSVTEAF
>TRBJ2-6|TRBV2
AILRAQSGANVLT
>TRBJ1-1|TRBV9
ASSPREGNTEAF
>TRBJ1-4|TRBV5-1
ASSSTESREKLF
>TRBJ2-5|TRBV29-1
SGGQETQY
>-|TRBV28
ASSLLYEQY
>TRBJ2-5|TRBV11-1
ASSLVQETQY
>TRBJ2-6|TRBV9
ASSVYSSGANVLT
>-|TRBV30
AWSGSGQGSYEQY
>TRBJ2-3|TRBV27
ASKDTSGDTQY
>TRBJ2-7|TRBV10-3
AISESISGFYEQY
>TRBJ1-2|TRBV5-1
ASSPDSPPNYGYT
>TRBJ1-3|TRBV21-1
ASNKSLRVPTGSGNTIY
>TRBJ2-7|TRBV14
ASSAGYEQY
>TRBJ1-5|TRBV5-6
ASSLVMGPQH
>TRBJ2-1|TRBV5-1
ASSLGGTAYNEQF
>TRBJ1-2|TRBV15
ATSRDGYGYT
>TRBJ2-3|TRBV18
ASSPRQGTDTQY
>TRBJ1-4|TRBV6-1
ASSGVATNEKLF
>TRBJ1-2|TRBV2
ASIEGRDGYT
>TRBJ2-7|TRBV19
ASASRQGYEQY
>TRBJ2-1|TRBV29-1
SGTSVDEQF
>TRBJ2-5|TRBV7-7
ASSQGQGGETQY
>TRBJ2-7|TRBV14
ASSQLTLSYEQY
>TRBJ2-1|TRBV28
ASSHKAGQTYNEQF
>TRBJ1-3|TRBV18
ASSPVGSSSGNTIY
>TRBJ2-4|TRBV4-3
ASSQVKSQRIKNIQY